This T cell receptor beta chain was profiled in a study of T cell repertoires in cytomegalovirus infection. TCRdb passed the reads through MiXCR, listing each CDR3 protein once. The sample yields more than 65,000 distinct CDR3 sequences, more than 40% seen once. As concerns this clonotype: Its antigen is currently unknown. Sequence at one end of the junction differs from germline and may be a read error.

This clonotype was sampled from a human donor in good health (CMV status not recorded). Some clones in this sample may be carry-over from other donors' samples. The sample here was CD8+ T cells from cultured PBMCs, taken from culture after CMV antigen stimulation.

The CDR3 sequence: CTSSQFGTASSGANVLTF. The CDR3, as DNA: TGCACCAGCAGCCAATTCGGAACAGCTAGCTCTGGGGCCAACGTCCTGACTTTC. V is TRBV4-1 and J is TRBJ2-6; D gene uncertain. The germline gives CDR1 MGHRA, CDR2 YSYEKL. CDR3 length: 18 residues.